This record concerns one TCR beta chain sequence. Its specificity is not known. The CDR3 has 14 amino acids. CDR1 is SNHLY, CDR2 FYNNEI, per germline. Between the trimmed V and J ends, which lost 0 bases and 5 bases, there was a span of 8 bases. These data originate in a study of shared clonotypes between healthy human individuals. None of the donors, who were healthy HIV-negative adults, had recently had acute infections or vaccinations. Replicate PCRs for sorted subsets used roughly 200 ng DNA; this equaled 25,000 to 30,000 T cell genomes. Per the original methods: Without quality scores, immunoSEQ junctional reads could not be filtered like full-length reads. Clones were sequenced by immunoSEQ multiplex PCR, and TCRdb holds only the in-frame ones, with some missing. V and J calls and clone size come straight from that table; D and trimming were deduced from the DNA. The sample lists about 2 million clones; roughly 95% were seen once.

Study-wide points: Sequencing depth was expected to influence donor clonotype sharing.

The chain uses TRBV2 and TRBJ2-1; perhaps TRBD1 as D (6 bases). The source material was naive CD4+ T cells sorted from blood. The subset: CD45RA+ positively selected. The sequence came from a man between 18 and 29 years old in good health. The CDR3 DNA reads as TGTGCCAGCAGTGAAGCAAGGGGGAACAATGAGCAGTTCTTC. Translation: CASSEARGNNEQFF.